This T cell receptor beta chain was sequenced in a study of vaccination effects on CD4 cells after COVID-19. Study-level findings and limits: The study found marked clonal contraction of infection- and vaccine-induced clones late after vaccination.

The data were produced by immunoSEQ multiplex PCR, yet TCRdb's version contains in-frame clones alone and is incomplete. The sample lists tens of thousands of clones; around 70% were seen once. CD4+ T cells specific for antigen were expanded with viral peptide pools by the ViraFEST assay before sequencing. CD4+ T cell isolation took place after 10 days of culture. Confirmation by PCR established that the person had SARS-CoV-2 infection between March and December 2020. This CDR3 contains 15 residues. Germline CDR1 reads SGHRS; CDR2 reads YFSETQ. The V and J ends lost 0 bases and 3 bases, in that order; junction bases with no gene match: 1. This clone is a singleton in its sample. Its target is not known.

This TCR derives from a human donor who had a prior SARS-CoV-2 infection. The chain is built from TRBV5-1 and TRBJ2-2, with TRBD2 matching over 8 bases. The sequences come from CD4+ T cells from PBMCs cultured with HCoV-NL63 spike peptides, collected before COVID-19 vaccination. CDR3 sequence (DNA): TGCGCCAGCAGCTTGGTAGCGGGATACACCGGGGAGCTGTTTTTT. It translates to CASSLVAGYTGELFF.